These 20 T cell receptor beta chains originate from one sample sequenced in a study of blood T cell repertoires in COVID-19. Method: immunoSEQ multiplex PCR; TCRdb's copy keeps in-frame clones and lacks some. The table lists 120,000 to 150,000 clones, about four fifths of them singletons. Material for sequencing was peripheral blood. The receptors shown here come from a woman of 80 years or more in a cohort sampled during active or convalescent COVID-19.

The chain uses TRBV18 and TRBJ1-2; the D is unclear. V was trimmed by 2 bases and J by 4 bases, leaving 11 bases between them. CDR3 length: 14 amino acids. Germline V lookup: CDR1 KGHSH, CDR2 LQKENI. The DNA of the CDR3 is TGTGCCAGCTCACCAAGCCTAGGTTCCTATGGCTACACCTTC. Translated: CASSPSLGSYGYTF.

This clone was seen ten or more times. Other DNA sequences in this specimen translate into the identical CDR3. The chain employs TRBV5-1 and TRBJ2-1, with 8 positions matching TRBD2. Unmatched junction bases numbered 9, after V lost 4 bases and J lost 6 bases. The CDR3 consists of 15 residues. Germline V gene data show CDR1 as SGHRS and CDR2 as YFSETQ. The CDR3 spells CASSGGAGGSNEQFF. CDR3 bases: TGCGCCAGCAGCGGAGGGGCGGGGGGTTCCAATGAGCAGTTCTTC.

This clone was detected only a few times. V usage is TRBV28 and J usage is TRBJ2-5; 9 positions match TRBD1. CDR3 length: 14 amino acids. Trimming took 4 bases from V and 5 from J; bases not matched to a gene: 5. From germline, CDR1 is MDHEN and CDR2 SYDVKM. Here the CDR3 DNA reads TGTGCCAGCAGTTGGGGACAGGGCGGTGAGACCCAGTACTTC. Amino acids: CASSWGQGGETQYF.

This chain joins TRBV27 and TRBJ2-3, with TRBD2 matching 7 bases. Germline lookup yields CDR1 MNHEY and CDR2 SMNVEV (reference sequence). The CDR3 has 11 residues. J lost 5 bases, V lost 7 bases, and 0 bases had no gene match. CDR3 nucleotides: TGTGCCAGCACGGGGGGAGATACGCAGTATTTT. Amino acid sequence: CASTGGDTQYF.

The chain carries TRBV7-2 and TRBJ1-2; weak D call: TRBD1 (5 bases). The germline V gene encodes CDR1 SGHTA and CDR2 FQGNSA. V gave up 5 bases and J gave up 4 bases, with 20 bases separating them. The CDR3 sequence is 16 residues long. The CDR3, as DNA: TGTGCCAGCAGCCCAAGGGGTAGTGACGGGGGCTATGGCTACACCTTC. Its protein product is CASSPRGSDGGYGYTF.

CDR3 in amino acids: CASSVGRDYANEQFF. As DNA, the CDR3 is TGTGCCAGCAGCGTGGGCCGGGACTACGCGAATGAGCAGTTCTTC. V and J are TRBV9 and TRBJ2-1, with 7 bases lining up with TRBD2. CDR3 size: 15 residues. In germline, CDR1 is SGDLS, CDR2 YYNGEE. The junction had 9 bases not matched to a gene; V was cut back by 2 bases and J by 7 bases.

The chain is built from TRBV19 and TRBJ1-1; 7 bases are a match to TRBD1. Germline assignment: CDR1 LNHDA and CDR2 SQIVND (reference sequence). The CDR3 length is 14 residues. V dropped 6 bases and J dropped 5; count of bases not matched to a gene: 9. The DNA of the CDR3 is TGTGCCAGTAGAAGGACAGGTGGGGAAACTGAAGCTTTCTTT. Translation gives CASRRTGGETEAFF.

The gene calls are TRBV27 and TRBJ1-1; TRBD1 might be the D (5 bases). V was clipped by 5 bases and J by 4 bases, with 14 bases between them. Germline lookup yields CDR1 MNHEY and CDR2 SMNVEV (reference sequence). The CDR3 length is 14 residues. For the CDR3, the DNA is TGTGCCAGCAGTCCTCAGGGTAGGGGCACTGAAGCTTTCTTT. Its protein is CASSPQGRGTEAFF.

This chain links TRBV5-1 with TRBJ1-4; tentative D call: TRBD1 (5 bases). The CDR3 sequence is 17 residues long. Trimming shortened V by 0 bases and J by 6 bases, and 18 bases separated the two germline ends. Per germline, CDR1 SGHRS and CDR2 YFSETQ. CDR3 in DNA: TGCGCCAGCAGCTTGGCCCTCCAGGGCACCCGCGATGAAAAACTGTTTTTT. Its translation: CASSLALQGTRDEKLFF. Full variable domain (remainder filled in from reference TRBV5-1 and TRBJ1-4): KAGVTQTPRYLIKTRGQQVTLSCSPISGHRSVSWYQQTPGQGLQFLFEYFSETQRNKGNFPGRFSGRQFSNSRSEMNVSTLELGDSALYLCASSLALQGTRDEKLFFGSGTQLSVL.

The CDR3: CATGRGVQETQYF. The CDR3 nucleotides read TGTGCCACTGGGCGGGGGGTCCAAGAGACCCAGTACTTC. J is TRBJ2-5 and V is TRBV19; 8 bases line up with TRBD2. The CDR3 totals 13 residues. Germline assignment: CDR1 LNHDA and CDR2 SQIVND (reference sequence). Losses at the gene ends were 10 bases for V and 1 base for J; bases not matched to a gene: 5.

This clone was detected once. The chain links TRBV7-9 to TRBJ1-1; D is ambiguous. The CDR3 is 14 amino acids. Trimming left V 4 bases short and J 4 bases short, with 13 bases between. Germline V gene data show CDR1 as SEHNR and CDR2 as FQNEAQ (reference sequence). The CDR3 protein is CASSSGRRSTEAFF. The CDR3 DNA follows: TGTGCCAGCAGCTCTGGCAGGCGATCCACTGAAGCTTTCTTT. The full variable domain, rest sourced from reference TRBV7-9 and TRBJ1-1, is DTGVSQNPRHKITKRGQNVTFRCDPISEHNRLYWYRQTLGQGPEFLTYFQNEAQLEKSRLLSDRFSAERPKGSFSTLEIQRTEQGDSAMYLCASSSGRRSTEAFFGQGTRLTVV.

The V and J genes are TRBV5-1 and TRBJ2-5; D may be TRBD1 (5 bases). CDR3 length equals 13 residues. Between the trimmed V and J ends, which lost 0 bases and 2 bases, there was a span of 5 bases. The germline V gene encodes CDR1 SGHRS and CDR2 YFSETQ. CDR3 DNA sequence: TGCGCCAGCAGCTTGGGACAGCAAGAGACCCAGTACTTC. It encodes CASSLGQQETQYF.

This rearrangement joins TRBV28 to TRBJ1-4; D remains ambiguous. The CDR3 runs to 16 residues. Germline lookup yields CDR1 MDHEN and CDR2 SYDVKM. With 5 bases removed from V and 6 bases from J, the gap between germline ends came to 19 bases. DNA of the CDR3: TGTGCCAGCAGTCCCGCCTACAGAAATAATGATGAAAAACTGTTTTTT. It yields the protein CASSPAYRNNDEKLFF.

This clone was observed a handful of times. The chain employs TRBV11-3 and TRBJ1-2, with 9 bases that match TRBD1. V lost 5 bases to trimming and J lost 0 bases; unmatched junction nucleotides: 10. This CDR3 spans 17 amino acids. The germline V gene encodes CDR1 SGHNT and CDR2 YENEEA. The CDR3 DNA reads TGTGCCAGCAGCCGTAGGACAGGGGAGGGGGCTAACTATGGCTACACCTTC. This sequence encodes CASSRRTGEGANYGYTF. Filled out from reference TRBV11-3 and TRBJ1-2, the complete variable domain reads EAGVVQSPRYKIIEKKQPVAFWCNPISGHNTLYWYLQNLGQGPELLIRYENEEAVDDSQLPKDRFSAERLKGVDSTLKIQPAELGDSAVYLCASSRRTGEGANYGYTFGSGTRLTVV.

The CDR3 DNA reads as TGTGCCAGCAGCTATGACAGGGGGTTTAGGGGAAACACCATATATTTT. As protein: CASSYDRGFRGNTIYF. V gene TRBV13 combines with J gene TRBJ1-3; the match to TRBD1 covers 9 bases. CDR3 size: 16 residues. The germline CDR1 and CDR2 sequences are PRHDT and FYEKMQ (reference sequence). Trimming cost V 4 bases and J 4 bases; bases outside gene matches: 8.

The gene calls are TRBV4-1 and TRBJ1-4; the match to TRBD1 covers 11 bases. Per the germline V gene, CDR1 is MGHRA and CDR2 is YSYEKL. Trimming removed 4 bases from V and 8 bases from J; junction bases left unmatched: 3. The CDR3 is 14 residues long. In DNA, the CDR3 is TGCGCCAGCAGCCGGGACAGGGGGATAGAAAAACTGTTTTTT. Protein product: CASSRDRGIEKLFF.

The CDR3 loop is CASSLSGQDREQYF. The CDR3, as DNA: TGCGCCAGCAGCTTGTCCGGACAGGACCGGGAGCAGTACTTC. The V and J genes are TRBV5-1 and TRBJ2-7; 7 bases match TRBD1. CDR1 is SGHRS and CDR2 is YFSETQ in the germline V gene. With V trimmed by 1 base and J by 7 bases, 8 bases remained unmatched. The CDR3 extends over 14 amino acids.

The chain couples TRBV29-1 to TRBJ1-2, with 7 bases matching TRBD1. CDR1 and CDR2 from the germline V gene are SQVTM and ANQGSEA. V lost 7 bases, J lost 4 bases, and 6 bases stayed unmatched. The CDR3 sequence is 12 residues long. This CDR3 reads CSAGDSLYGYTF. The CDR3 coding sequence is TGCAGCGCCGGGGACAGCCTCTATGGCTACACCTTC.

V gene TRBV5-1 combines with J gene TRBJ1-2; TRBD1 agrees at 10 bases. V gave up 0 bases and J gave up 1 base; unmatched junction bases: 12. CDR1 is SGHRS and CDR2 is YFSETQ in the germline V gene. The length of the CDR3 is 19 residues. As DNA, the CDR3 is TGCGCCAGCAGCTTGGTACGCCGGGACAGGGGACTCCATAACTATGGCTACACCTTC. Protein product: CASSLVRRDRGLHNYGYTF.

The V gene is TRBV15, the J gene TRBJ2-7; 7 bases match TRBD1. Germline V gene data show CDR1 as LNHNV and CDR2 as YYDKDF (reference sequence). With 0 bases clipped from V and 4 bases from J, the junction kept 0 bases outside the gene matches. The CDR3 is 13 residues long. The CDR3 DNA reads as TGTGCCACCAGCAGAGACAGGGGGTACGAGCAGTACTTC. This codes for CATSRDRGYEQYF.